Below are 31 T cell receptor beta chains sequenced from a single sample in a study of T cells in Graves' hyperthyroidism and ophthalmopathy. Amplification of TCR beta CDR3 regions was performed using RNA transcripts as template. First-round RT-PCR with HTBI primers amplified the TCR CDR3 region. MiXCR, run by TCRdb on the multiplex PCR reads, gives a single entry per CDR3 protein. The profile shows some 770,000 distinct CDR3 sequences, around 17% of them singletons. The specimen sequenced was blood. The source is a man between 18 and 29 years old with Graves' hyperthyroidism.

The gene calls are TRBV6-6 and TRBJ2-4, with 8 bases aligning to TRBD2. Trimming took 0 bases from V and 9 from J; bases not matched to a gene: 7. The CDR3 has 15 residues. From germline, CDR1 is MNHNY and CDR2 SVGAGI (reference sequence). The CDR3 here is CASSYSAGAGGIQYF. CDR3 coding DNA: TGTGCCAGCAGTTACTCGGCAGGGGCGGGGGGCATTCAGTACTTC.

The chain employs TRBV12-3 or TRBV12-4 and TRBJ2-7, with unresolved D. V lost 9 bases and J lost 7, with 7 bases in between. This CDR3 contains 9 residues. CDR3 sequence: CARGSEQYF. CDR3 DNA: TGTGCCAGGGGAAGTGAGCAGTACTTC.

This clonotype has ten or more counts. The chain carries TRBV5-1 and TRBJ2-5, with 7 bases lining up with TRBD1. Looked up from germline, CDR1 is SGHRS and CDR2 is YFSETQ. This CDR3 comprises 15 residues. Trimming cost V 0 bases and J 5 bases; bases outside gene matches: 7. CDR3 loop: CASSLVGVRGETQYF. CDR3 bases: TGCGCCAGCAGCTTGGTTGGCGTCAGGGGGGAGACCCAGTACTTC.

This chain joins TRBV7-9 and TRBJ1-1, with 8 positions matching TRBD1. The V segment lost 6 bases and the J segment 3 bases; nucleotides outside the gene matches: 6. Germline V gene lookup returns CDR1 SEHNR and CDR2 FQNEAQ (reference sequence). The CDR3 spans 14 residues. In nucleotides, the CDR3 is TGTGCCAGCAGATCATACAGGGGGTACACTGAAGCTTTCTTT. Protein product: CASRSYRGYTEAFF. The whole variable domain, remainder taken from reference TRBV7-9 and TRBJ1-1, is DTGVSQNPRHKITKRGQNVTFRCDPISEHNRLYWYRQTLGQGPEFLTYFQNEAQLEKSRLLSDRFSAERPKGSFSTLEIQRTEQGDSAMYLCASRSYRGYTEAFFGQGTRLTVV.

Remarks on this clonotype: This clone may be a read error of a much larger clone one base away. J is TRBJ2-7 and V is TRBV20-1; D possibly corresponds to TRBD2 (6 bases). V was trimmed by 3 bases and J by 1 base, leaving 13 bases between them. The germline V gene has CDR1 DFQATT and CDR2 SNEGSKA (reference sequence). This CDR3 comprises 14 residues. CDR3 amino acids: CSASPGTDSYEQYF. DNA for the CDR3: TGCAGTGCTAGCCCAGGGACTGATTCCTACGAGCAGTACTTC.

This clonotype was detected ten times or more. The CDR3 region is CASGGHYEQYF. The CDR3 nucleotides read TGTGCCAGCGGGGGTCACTACGAGCAGTACTTC. This rearrangement joins TRBV28 to TRBJ2-7; D could derive from TRBD1 or TRBD2 (5 bases each). V lost 8 bases and J 3 bases, leaving 8 bases between the germline ends. CDR3 length: 11 amino acids. Germline V gene data show CDR1 as MDHEN and CDR2 as SYDVKM. The full variable domain, in which reference TRBV28 and TRBJ2-7 provide the parts outside the CDR3, is DVKVTQSSRYLVKRTGEKVFLECVQDMDHENMFWYRQDPGLGLRLIYFSYDVKMKEKGDIPEGYSVSREKKERFSLILESASTNQTSMYLCASGGHYEQYFGPGTRLTVT.

Ten or more counts support this clonotype. This chain uses TRBV2 with TRBJ2-3; maybe TRBD2 (6 bases). This CDR3 has 15 residues. Trimming took 6 bases from V and 1 from J, leaving 14 bases between them. The germline V gene encodes CDR1 SNHLY and CDR2 FYNNEI. The CDR3 coding sequence is TGTGCCAGCAGCCTGGAGGGGTACGGCACAGATACGCAGTATTTT. Residues: CASSLEGYGTDTQYF.

The V and J genes are TRBV9 and TRBJ2-3, with a weak D call TRBD1 (6 bases). Deletions cut 3 bases from V and 4 bases from J, with 9 bases between. Per germline, CDR1 SGDLS and CDR2 YYNGEE. The CDR3 length is 13 residues. CDR3 sequence (DNA): TGTGCCAGCAGCGACACAGGGTCAGATACGCAGTATTTT. Translated, it gives CASSDTGSDTQYF.

This rearrangement joins TRBV9 to TRBJ1-6, with a tentative D call TRBD1 (6 bases). CDR1 and CDR2 from the germline V gene are SGDLS and YYNGEE. The CDR3 extends over 15 amino acids. V was trimmed by 0 bases and J by 9 bases, leaving 13 bases between them. The CDR3 region has the DNA TGTGCCAGCAGCGTAGAGTGGGGGCCGGGTTCACCCCTCCACTTT. It specifies CASSVEWGPGSPLHF.

The chain joins TRBV6-1 to TRBJ1-1, with 11 bases aligning to TRBD1. Trimming removed 7 bases from V and 0 bases from J; junction bases left unmatched: 13. This CDR3 has 18 amino acids. The germline V gene has CDR1 MNHNS and CDR2 SASEGT. The CDR3 sequence: CASNQLPRDRGMNTEAFF. The CDR3 DNA sequence: TGTGCCAGCAACCAGTTGCCCCGGGACAGGGGGATGAACACTGAAGCTTTCTTT.

This clonotype has only a few counts. The rearrangement joins TRBV30 to TRBJ2-7, with 7 nucleotides matching TRBD1. V shed 3 bases, J shed 2 bases, and the junction held 7 bases outside the gene matches. CDR1 is GTSNPN, CDR2 SVGIG, per germline (reference sequence). The CDR3 has 14 residues. CDR3 sequence: CAWRMGQLAYEQYF. CDR3 sequence (DNA): TGTGCCTGGAGGATGGGACAGTTAGCCTACGAGCAGTACTTC.

This clonotype was observed a few times. The chain joins TRBV20-1 to TRBJ2-7; 14 bases are shared with TRBD2. Germline V gene data show CDR1 as DFQATT and CDR2 as SNEGSKA (reference sequence). There are 15 residues in the CDR3. The CDR3 DNA follows: TGCAGCCCAGGACTAGCGGGAGGTCGCTCCTACGAGCAGTACTTC. This encodes CSPGLAGGRSYEQYF.

The chain links TRBV5-4 to TRBJ2-3; 8 positions match TRBD2. CDR3 size: 15 residues. The V and J ends lost 4 bases and 1 base, in that order; junction bases with no gene match: 5. CDR1 is SGHNT and CDR2 is YYREEE in the germline V gene (reference sequence). DNA for the CDR3: TGTGCCAGCAGCAGAGCGGGAGAGGGCACAGATACGCAGTATTTT. This sequence encodes CASSRAGEGTDTQYF.

The chain recombines TRBV15 with TRBJ2-1; the D gene is possibly TRBD2 (6 bases). The ends were cut back, 0 bases at V and 6 bases at J, with 21 bases in the middle. The CDR3 extends over 18 amino acids. Germline V gene data show CDR1 as LNHNV and CDR2 as YYDKDF (reference sequence). CDR3 residues: CATSRDTWTRDQGNEQFF. The CDR3, as DNA: TGTGCCACCAGCAGAGATACATGGACGCGGGACCAGGGCAATGAGCAGTTCTTC.

This clonotype was picked up many times. This chain connects TRBV20-1 to TRBJ2-1; TRBD2 is a possible D gene (6 bases). The V gene's germline CDR1 is DFQATT and CDR2 SNEGSKA (reference sequence). Trimming took 6 bases from V and 4 from J, leaving 16 bases between them. The length of the CDR3 is 14 residues. The CDR3 nucleotides are TGCAGTGCCCGGGGAGGAGGGCCATACAATGAGCAGTTCTTC. Translated: CSARGGGPYNEQFF.

This clonotype was recorded many times. The chain joins TRBV3-1 to TRBJ2-5; the D gene is possibly TRBD1 (6 bases). The CDR3 loop spans 16 amino acids. Germline V gene sequence: CDR1 LGHDT, CDR2 YNNKEL (reference sequence). V was pared by 3 bases and J by 1 base, with 15 bases between. The CDR3 DNA sequence: TGTGCCAGCAGCCACGGTATGAGGGACATCCAAGAGACCCAGTACTTC. This sequence encodes CASSHGMRDIQETQYF.

This clonotype was detected many times. The rearrangement uses TRBV18 and TRBJ1-3, with TRBD1 matching over 10 bases. Germline CDR1 reads KGHSH; CDR2 reads LQKENI. This CDR3 is 16 amino acids long. With 5 bases clipped from V and 0 bases from J, the junction kept 4 bases outside the gene matches. CDR3 DNA sequence: TGTGCCAGCTCAGTGGGACAGGGGATCTCTGGAAACACCATATATTTT. Translating gives CASSVGQGISGNTIYF. Looking up the rest from reference TRBV18 and TRBJ1-3 gives the full variable domain: NAGVMQNPRHLVRRRGQEARLRCSPMKGHSHVYWYRQLPEEGLKFMVYLQKENIIDESGMPKERFSAEFPKEGPSILRIQQVVRGDSAAYFCASSVGQGISGNTIYFGEGSWLTVV.

This clonotype was seen ten or more times. The chain is built from TRBV2 and TRBJ2-1; 7 bases agree with TRBD2. Germline V gene sequence: CDR1 SNHLY, CDR2 FYNNEI. This CDR3 has 18 amino acids. The V segment lost 5 bases and the J segment 2 bases; nucleotides outside the gene matches: 15. CDR3 coding DNA: TGTGCCAGCAGTACCCGGACTAGTTTTAAGGGAACCTACAATGAGCAGTTCTTC. Translated, it gives CASSTRTSFKGTYNEQFF. The variable domain in full, completed from reference TRBV2 and TRBJ2-1, reads EPEVTQTPSHQVTQMGQEVILRCVPISNHLYFYWYRQILGQKVEFLVSFYNNEISEKSEIFDDQFSVERPDGSNFTLKIRSTKLEDSAMYFCASSTRTSFKGTYNEQFFGPGTRLTVL.

This clonotype turned up a few times. The rearrangement uses TRBV9 and TRBJ2-3; D may be TRBD2 (6 bases). Per germline, CDR1 SGDLS and CDR2 YYNGEE. This CDR3 spans 16 amino acids. Trimming left V 0 bases short and J 0 bases short, with 11 bases between. The CDR3 here is CASSVARSGSTDTQYF. In DNA, the CDR3 is TGTGCCAGCAGCGTAGCTAGGAGCGGGAGCACAGATACGCAGTATTTT.

A few counts support this clonotype. The chain couples TRBV3-1 to TRBJ1-3; D is perhaps TRBD1 (5 bases). V was pared by 2 bases and J by 7 bases, with 12 bases between. Germline loops: CDR1 LGHDT, CDR2 YNNKEL (reference sequence). This CDR3 comprises 14 residues. CDR3 coding DNA: TGTGCCAGCAGCCAACAGGGCTTTGCGAACACCATATATTTT. It is translated as CASSQQGFANTIYF.

The chain links TRBV20-1 to TRBJ2-5; TRBD2 aligns across 8 bases. Trimming at V came to 3 bases and at J to 11 bases, leaving 14 bases not matched to a gene. Germline values: CDR1 DFQATT, CDR2 SNEGSKA (reference sequence). This CDR3 comprises 14 residues. The CDR3 sequence is CSARILAGQEGQYF. The CDR3, as DNA: TGCAGTGCTAGGATCCTAGCGGGCCAAGAAGGGCAGTACTTC.

Ten or more counts support this clonotype. The CDR3 DNA is TGTGCCAGCAGCCAGCGGGACAGGGACCCTGGGGCCAACGTCCTGACTTTC. As protein: CASSQRDRDPGANVLTF. V is TRBV11-3 and J is TRBJ2-6; 9 nucleotides align to TRBD1. Trimming removed 5 bases from V and 2 bases from J; junction bases left unmatched: 7. The CDR3 extends over 17 amino acids. Germline CDR1 and CDR2: SGHNT and YENEEA.

This clonotype was detected ten times or more. The chain carries TRBV2 and TRBJ2-1; 12 bases are a match to TRBD2. The CDR3 has 15 residues. V gave up 7 bases and J gave up 2 bases; unmatched junction bases: 3. The germline V gene has CDR1 SNHLY and CDR2 FYNNEI. CDR3 DNA: TGTGCCAGCACCGGACTAGCGGGACCCTACAATGAGCAGTTCTTC. Encoded protein: CASTGLAGPYNEQFF. Combining the CDR3 with reference TRBV2 and TRBJ2-1 gives the whole variable domain EPEVTQTPSHQVTQMGQEVILRCVPISNHLYFYWYRQILGQKVEFLVSFYNNEISEKSEIFDDQFSVERPDGSNFTLKIRSTKLEDSAMYFCASTGLAGPYNEQFFGPGTRLTVL.

This clonotype was recorded at least ten times. The V gene is TRBV28, the J gene TRBJ1-5, with TRBD1 as a possible D gene (5 bases). In germline, CDR1 is MDHEN, CDR2 SYDVKM. V was trimmed by 10 bases and J by 7 bases, leaving 20 bases between them. This CDR3 is built from 14 residues. CDR3 DNA: TGTGCCACCCAATCCCCAGGGCTACGACAGCCCCAGCATTTT. This sequence encodes CATQSPGLRQPQHF.

This clonotype was seen only once. This chain links TRBV7-9 with TRBJ2-5; TRBD2 matches 16 bases. This CDR3 has 18 residues. Germline trimming cut 4 bases from V and 4 bases from J; bases unmatched to any gene: 9. Germline CDR1 and CDR2: SEHNR and FQNEAQ (reference sequence). In DNA form, the CDR3 reads TGTGCCAGCAGCTCCGGGACTAGCGGGAGGGGCGTCGGAGAGACCCAGTACTTC. Encoded protein: CASSSGTSGRGVGETQYF.

With regard to this clonotype: Given the absence of the conserved phenylalanine or tryptophan at the CDR3 end, a read error is likely. The chain combines TRBV6-2 or TRBV6-3 with TRBJ2-5; TRBD2 aligns across 9 bases. The CDR3 loop spans 15 amino acids. CDR1 is MNHEY and CDR2 is SVGEGT in the germline V gene. V was pared by 5 bases and J by 5 bases, with 9 bases of the junction left unmatched. For the CDR3, the DNA is TGTGCCAGCAGTACCACAGCGGGAGGTGGTGAGACCCAGTACTGC. Amino acids: CASSTTAGGGETQYC.

The rearrangement uses TRBV6-1 and TRBJ1-5, with 7 bases identical to TRBD1. The CDR3 spans 18 residues. Looked up from germline, CDR1 is MNHNS and CDR2 is SASEGT. The ends lost 2 bases at V and 6 bases at J; junction bases unmatched: 16. The CDR3 DNA reads TGTGCCAGCAGTGAACGTGAGCGCAGGGGGGACGAAGGTCAGCCCCAGCATTTT. Translated: CASSERERRGDEGQPQHF.

This clonotype was seen repeatedly, ten times or more. The chain couples TRBV28 to TRBJ1-1; D might be TRBD1 (6 bases). This CDR3 comprises 16 residues. V dropped 6 bases and J dropped 2 bases, with 19 bases sitting between them. From germline, CDR1 is MDHEN and CDR2 SYDVKM. For the CDR3, the DNA is TGTGCCAGCAGCCGGGGGGCGGACACCATCAACACTGAAGCTTTCTTT. As protein: CASSRGADTINTEAFF.

In this sample, this clonotype turned up a few times. CDR3 region: CASRSGPSGSYNEQFF. CDR3 sequence (DNA): TGTGCCAGCCGGTCTGGTCCTAGCGGGAGTTACAATGAGCAGTTCTTC. The genes are TRBV12-3 or TRBV12-4 and TRBJ2-1; 10 bases line up with TRBD2. V lost 8 bases to trimming and J lost 4 bases; unmatched junction nucleotides: 11. This CDR3 has 16 residues.

This sequence joins TRBV6-1 and TRBJ2-1; a possible D gene is TRBD1 (8 bases). Germline V gene data show CDR1 as MNHNS and CDR2 as SASEGT. CDR3 length: 12 amino acids. V gave up 7 bases and J gave up 8 bases, with 12 bases separating them. The DNA for the CDR3 is TGTGCCAGCAAAACAGGGGGGGATGAGCAGTTCTTC. Protein: CASKTGGDEQFF.

There are many counts of this clonotype. This chain uses TRBV27 with TRBJ1-5; 11 bases are a match to TRBD1. The germline CDR1 and CDR2 sequences are MNHEY and SMNVEV (reference sequence). V gave up 5 bases and J gave up 5 bases; unmatched junction bases: 2. The CDR3 has 14 residues. The CDR3 DNA sequence: TGTGCCAGCAGTGGGACAGGGGGGCATCAGCCCCAGCATTTT. Its translation is CASSGTGGHQPQHF.